The rows below give T cell receptor beta chains drawn from one sample of a study of blood T cell repertoires in COVID-19. Data came from immunoSEQ multiplex PCR; TCRdb stores just in-frame clones and leaves some out. The sample holds about 400,000 clones; 85% to 90% are singletons and the top ten take less than 2%. The sequencing input was PBMCs or T cells enriched from blood (not recorded which). The receptors here all came from a woman in her 30s who had recovered from COVID-19. Each CDR3 is given with its conserved first and last residue. D genes are given only for firm matches. Some rows have no size entry. The others give once, few or many, or a class for an expanded clone.

V	D	J	size	CDR3	DNA
TRBV6-5	.	TRBJ1-2	.	CASRGTGSNYGYTF	TGTGCCAGCAGGGGAACAGGCTCTAACTATGGCTACACCTTC
TRBV7-9	.	TRBJ1-1	.	CASSLSVNTEAFF	TGTGCCAGCAGCTTATCGGTGAACACTGAAGCTTTCTTT
TRBV12-5	.	TRBJ1-2	few	CASGHSYGYTF	TGTGCTAGTGGCCACAGCTATGGCTACACCTTC
TRBV19	.	TRBJ1-1	once	CASYGRNTEAFF	TGTGCCAGTTATGGGCGGAACACTGAAGCTTTCTTT
TRBV18	.	TRBJ1-1	.	CASNSKGGTEAFF	TGTGCCAGCAACTCGAAAGGGGGCACTGAAGCTTTCTTT
TRBV19	.	TRBJ2-3	.	CASSIYGVSTDTQYF	TGTGCCAGTAGTATCTACGGGGTTAGCACAGATACGCAGTATTTT
TRBV12-3/TRBV12-4	.	TRBJ1-2	.	CASSIQSNTGYTF	TGTGCCAGCAGTATACAGTCGAACACGGGCTACACCTTC
TRBV12-3/TRBV12-4	.	TRBJ1-5	.	CASSPRYQPQHF	TGTGCCAGCAGTCCCCGGTATCAGCCCCAGCATTTT
TRBV2	.	TRBJ2-2	few	CASSEFRANGELFF	TGTGCCAGCAGTGAATTCAGGGCAAATGGGGAGCTGTTTTTT
TRBV24-1	.	TRBJ1-5	.	CATSPGGSWQPQHF	TGTGCCACCAGCCCCGGGGGGTCCTGGCAGCCCCAGCATTTT
TRBV6-5	.	TRBJ1-4	.	CASTSNEKLFF	TGTGCCAGCACGAGTAATGAAAAACTGTTTTTT
TRBV12-5	TRBD2	TRBJ2-3	.	CASGFSAGGITDTQYF	TGTGCTAGTGGTTTTTCCGCGGGAGGGATCACAGATACGCAGTATTTT
TRBV9	.	TRBJ2-1	.	CASSVEGGLEGGPMVF	TGTGCCAGCAGCGTAGAAGGAGGGCTGGAAGGAGGCCCCATGGTCTTC
TRBV5-4	.	TRBJ1-5	.	CASSVAGFSNQPQHF	TGTGCCAGCAGCGTCGCAGGATTTAGCAATCAGCCCCAGCATTTT
TRBV5-1	.	TRBJ2-7	.	CASSLDFKGGPPYEQYF	TGCGCCAGCAGCTTGGATTTCAAGGGGGGGCCTCCCTACGAGCAGTACTTC
TRBV7-2	.	TRBJ1-5	.	CASSLRQASPNQPQHF	TGTGCCAGCAGCCTGCGACAGGCCTCTCCGAATCAGCCCCAGCATTTT
TRBV5-6	.	TRBJ1-1	.	CASSLLHLDTEAFF	TGTGCCAGCAGCTTGTTGCATTTAGACACTGAAGCTTTCTTT
TRBV18	.	TRBJ1-1	.	CASSPTQVNTEAFF	TGTGCCAGCTCACCGACCCAGGTGAACACTGAAGCTTTCTTT
TRBV9	TRBD1	TRBJ2-1	.	CASSSSGTGRINEQFF	TGTGCCAGCAGCTCATCCGGGACAGGGAGGATCAATGAGCAGTTCTTC
TRBV3-1/TRBV3-2	TRBD1	TRBJ1-2	.	CASSQDISGTGFQTNYGYTF	TGTGCCAGCAGCCAAGATATCTCCGGGACAGGATTCCAAACTAACTATGGCTACACCTTC
TRBV27	.	TRBJ2-2	.	CASSFRVGTGELFF	TGTGCCAGCAGTTTCAGGGTGGGCACCGGGGAGCTGTTTTTT
TRBV30	.	TRBJ1-6	.	CAWSRSYSPLHF	TGTGCCTGGAGTCGGTCCTATTCACCCCTCCACTTT
TRBV3-1/TRBV3-2	.	TRBJ1-1	once	CASTFAGGNTEAFF	TGTGCCAGCACCTTCGCCGGGGGGAACACTGAAGCTTTCTTT
TRBV7-3	TRBD2	TRBJ2-1	.	CASSTTSIPRGNEQFF	TGTGCCAGCAGCACGACTAGCATCCCCCGTGGCAATGAGCAGTTCTTC
TRBV30	TRBD1	TRBJ2-5	.	CAWSGGTGGPGTQYF	TGTGCCTGGAGTGGAGGGACAGGGGGACCCGGGACCCAGTACTTC
TRBV7-9	.	TRBJ1-4	.	CASNLGGTNEKLFF	TGTGCCAGCAACCTTGGGGGGACTAATGAAAAACTGTTTTTT
TRBV4-2	.	TRBJ1-4	.	CASTLDRTNEKLFF	TGTGCCAGCACCCTGGACAGAACTAATGAAAAACTGTTTTTT
TRBV7-2	.	TRBJ2-2	.	CATRDSRNTGELFF	TGTGCCACCCGGGACTCAAGGAACACCGGGGAGCTGTTTTTT
TRBV28	TRBD1	TRBJ2-1	.	CASSRDRPYNEQFF	TGTGCCAGCAGCCGGGACAGGCCCTACAATGAGCAGTTCTTC
TRBV6-2/TRBV6-3	.	TRBJ1-2	.	CASSRGGQNGYTF	TGTGCCAGCAGTCGGGGCGGACAGAATGGCTACACCTTC
TRBV7-8	.	TRBJ1-3	.	CASSLLRADSGNTIYF	TGTGCCAGCAGCTTACTGCGGGCCGACTCTGGAAACACCATATATTTT
TRBV18	.	TRBJ1-5	.	CASSPDRGAKGQPQHF	TGTGCCAGCTCACCGGATCGGGGGGCGAAAGGTCAGCCCCAGCATTTT
TRBV14	TRBD1	TRBJ1-6	.	CASSQISGTGGRSPLHF	TGTGCCAGCAGCCAGATTTCCGGGACAGGGGGACGATCACCCCTCCACTTT
TRBV29-1	TRBD1	TRBJ1-4	.	CSVGQGRNEKLFF	TGCAGCGTTGGACAGGGTAGAAATGAAAAACTGTTTTTT
TRBV19	.	TRBJ1-4	.	CASRYDTANEKLFF	TGTGCCAGTAGATACGACACAGCTAATGAAAAACTGTTTTTT
TRBV29-1	.	TRBJ1-1	.	CSDRTGFTEAFF	TGCAGCGACAGAACAGGGTTCACTGAAGCTTTCTTT
TRBV19	.	TRBJ1-6	few	CASSIKAGSSYNSPLHF	TGTGCCAGTAGTATAAAGGCCGGGAGCTCCTATAATTCACCCCTCCACTTT
TRBV6-4	TRBD2	TRBJ2-2	.	CASSVTSGSTGELFF	TGTGCCAGCAGTGTCACTAGCGGGAGTACCGGGGAGCTGTTTTTT